This TCR beta chain was documented in a study of control samples from healthy donors and cancer patients. Sequencing used immunoSEQ multiplex PCR; TCRdb keeps in-frame clones, though not all of them. The sample consists of 70,000 to 75,000 clones, less than 95% of them appearing once. The CDR3 runs to 14 residues. Trimming shortened V by 4 bases and J by 4 bases, and 11 bases separated the two germline ends. Germline loops: CDR1 KGHSH, CDR2 LQKENI. Sequences were obtained from blood. The chain has TRBV18 and TRBJ1-5; tentatively, D is TRBD1 (6 bases). This receptor was obtained from a woman in her 30s in good health. CDR3 nucleotides: TGTGCCAGCTCACGGGACATCGGAAATCAGCCCCAGCATTTT. Amino acids: CASSRDIGNQPQHF.